These 6 T cell receptor beta chains share one sample of origin, sequenced in a study of T cell clones after liver transplantation. Clones were sequenced by immunoSEQ multiplex PCR, and TCRdb holds only the in-frame ones, with some missing. The data contain tens of thousands of clones, about two thirds of them singletons. The sequencing used CD4+ T cells from blood, collected before liver transplant. These receptors were obtained from a human donor who received a liver transplant.

This clone was seen once. The V and J genes are TRBV9 and TRBJ1-2; D not resolved. The CDR3 is 13 residues long. The V end lost 4 bases, the J end lost 6 bases, and 13 bases lay between the germline ends. Germline V gives CDR1 SGDLS, CDR2 YYNGEE. The CDR3 here is CASSPGLRDGYTF. In DNA, the CDR3 is TGTGCCAGCAGCCCTGGTTTGCGGGATGGCTACACCTTC.

J is TRBJ1-2 and V is TRBV19; no firm D call. This CDR3 contains 13 residues. Germline-derived CDR1 and CDR2 are LNHDA and SQIVND (reference sequence). V lost 6 bases to trimming and J lost 8 bases, with 16 bases between them. In DNA, the CDR3 is TGTGCCAGTAGATCGGGCGGGGTCTCGGGCTACACCTTC. It translates to CASRSGGVSGYTF.

The chain employs TRBV9 and TRBJ1-2; 7 bases map to TRBD1. With V trimmed by 0 bases and J by 5 bases, 1 base remained unmatched. Germline CDR1 SGDLS, CDR2 YYNGEE. The CDR3 runs 13 residues. The CDR3 DNA reads TGTGCCAGCAGCGTAGAGACAGGGTATGGCTACACCTTC. Protein: CASSVETGYGYTF.

This clone has more than one count but fewer than ten. This chain joins TRBV19 and TRBJ2-1, with a weak D call TRBD1 (6 bases). CDR1 and CDR2 from the germline V gene are LNHDA and SQIVND (reference sequence). The CDR3 has 13 residues. V lost 4 bases and J lost 10, with 14 bases in between. CDR3 bases: TGTGCCAGTAGTAAGAACAGGGATAGGGAGCAGTTCTTC. As protein: CASSKNRDREQFF.

The chain recombines TRBV15 with TRBJ2-7, with D possibly TRBD2 on 5 matching bases. V lost 0 bases and J 2 bases, leaving 11 bases between the germline ends. The germline V gene has CDR1 LNHNV and CDR2 YYDKDF (reference sequence). The CDR3 is made up of 15 amino acids. The chain's CDR3 is CATSRDSSQTYEQYF. DNA for the CDR3: TGTGCCACCAGCAGAGATTCTAGCCAAACCTACGAGCAGTACTTC. Looking up the rest from reference TRBV15 and TRBJ2-7 gives the full variable domain: DAMVIQNPRYQVTQFGKPVTLSCSQTLNHNVMYWYQQKSSQAPKLLFHYYDKDFNNEADTPDNFQSRRPNTSFCFLDIRSPGLGDTAMYLCATSRDSSQTYEQYFGPGTRLTVT.

This clone was seen just once. The chain links TRBV5-4 to TRBJ2-7, with 7 bases that match TRBD1. The length of the CDR3 is 15 residues. Germline V CDR1 and CDR2: SGHNT, YYREEE (reference sequence). V shed 3 bases and J 7 bases; nucleotides not matched to a gene: 13. Here the CDR3 DNA reads TGTGCCAGCAGCTCTTCCGGGACAGCGGAAAGGGAGCAGTACTTC. This sequence encodes CASSSSGTAEREQYF.